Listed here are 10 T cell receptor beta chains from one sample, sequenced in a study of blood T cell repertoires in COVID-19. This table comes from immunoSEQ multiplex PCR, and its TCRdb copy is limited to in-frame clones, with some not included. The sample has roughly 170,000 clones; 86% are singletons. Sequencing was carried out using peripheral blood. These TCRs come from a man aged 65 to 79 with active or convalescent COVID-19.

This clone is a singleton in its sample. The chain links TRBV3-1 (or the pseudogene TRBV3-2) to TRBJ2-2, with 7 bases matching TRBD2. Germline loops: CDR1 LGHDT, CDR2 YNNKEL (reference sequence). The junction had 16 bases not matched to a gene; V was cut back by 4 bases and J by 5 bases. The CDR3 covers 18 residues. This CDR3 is CASSPQGPGLGGTGELFF. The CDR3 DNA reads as TGTGCCAGCAGCCCCCAGGGCCCGGGACTCGGGGGGACCGGGGAGCTGTTTTTT.

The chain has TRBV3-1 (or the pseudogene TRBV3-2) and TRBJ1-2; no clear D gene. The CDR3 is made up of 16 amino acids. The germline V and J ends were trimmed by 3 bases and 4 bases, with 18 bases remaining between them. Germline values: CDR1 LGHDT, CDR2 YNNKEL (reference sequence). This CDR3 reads CASSHAALIEPYGYTF. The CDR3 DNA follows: TGTGCCAGCAGCCACGCGGCACTAATCGAACCCTATGGCTACACCTTC.

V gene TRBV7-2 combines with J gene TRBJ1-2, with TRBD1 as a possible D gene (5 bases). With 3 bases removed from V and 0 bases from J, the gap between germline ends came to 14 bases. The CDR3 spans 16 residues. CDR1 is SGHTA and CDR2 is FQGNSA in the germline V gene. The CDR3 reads CASSFLQDLANYGYTF. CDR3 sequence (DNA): TGTGCCAGCAGCTTCCTACAGGACCTAGCTAACTATGGCTACACCTTC.

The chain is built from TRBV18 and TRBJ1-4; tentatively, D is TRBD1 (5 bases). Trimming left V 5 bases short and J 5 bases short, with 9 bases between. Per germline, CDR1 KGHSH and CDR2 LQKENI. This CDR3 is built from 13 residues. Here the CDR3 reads CASSGGANEKLFF. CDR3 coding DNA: TGTGCCAGCTCAGGCGGGGCCAATGAAAAACTGTTTTTT.

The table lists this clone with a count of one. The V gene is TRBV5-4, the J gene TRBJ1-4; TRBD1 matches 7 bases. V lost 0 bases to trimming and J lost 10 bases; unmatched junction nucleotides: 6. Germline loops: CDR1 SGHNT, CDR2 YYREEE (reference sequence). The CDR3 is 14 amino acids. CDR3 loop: CASSLGQGIRKLFF. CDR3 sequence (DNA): TGTGCCAGCAGCTTGGGACAGGGAATTAGAAAACTGTTTTTT.

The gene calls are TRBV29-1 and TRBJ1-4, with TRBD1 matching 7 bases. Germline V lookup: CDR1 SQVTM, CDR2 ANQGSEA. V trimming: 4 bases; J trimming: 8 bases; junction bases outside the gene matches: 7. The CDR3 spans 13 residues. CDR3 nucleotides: TGCAGCGTTGGTGACAGGGTTGGGGAAAAACTGTTTTTT. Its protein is CSVGDRVGEKLFF.

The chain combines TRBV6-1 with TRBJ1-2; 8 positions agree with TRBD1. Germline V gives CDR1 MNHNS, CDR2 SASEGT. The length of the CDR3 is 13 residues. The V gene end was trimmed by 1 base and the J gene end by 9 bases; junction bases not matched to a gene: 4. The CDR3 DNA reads TGTGCCAGCAGTGAAGTGACAGGGGATCGCTACACCTTC. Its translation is CASSEVTGDRYTF.

Here the CDR3 reads CASSQDFGTGSEKLFF. The CDR3 DNA sequence: TGCGCCAGCAGCCAAGATTTTGGGACAGGGTCTGAAAAACTGTTTTTT. The gene calls are TRBV4-3 and TRBJ1-4; 9 bases fit TRBD1. The CDR3 loop spans 16 amino acids. CDR1 and CDR2 from the germline V gene are LGHNA and YSLEER. J gave up 7 bases and V 0 bases, and 6 bases lay outside the gene matches.

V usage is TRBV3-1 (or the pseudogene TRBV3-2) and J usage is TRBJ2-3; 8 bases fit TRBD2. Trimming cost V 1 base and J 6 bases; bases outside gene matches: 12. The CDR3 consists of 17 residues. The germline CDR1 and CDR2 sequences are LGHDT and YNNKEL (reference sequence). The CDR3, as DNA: TGTGCCAGCAGCCAAGTCGGAACGGGGGGGCCTGATGATACGCAGTATTTT. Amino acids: CASSQVGTGGPDDTQYF.

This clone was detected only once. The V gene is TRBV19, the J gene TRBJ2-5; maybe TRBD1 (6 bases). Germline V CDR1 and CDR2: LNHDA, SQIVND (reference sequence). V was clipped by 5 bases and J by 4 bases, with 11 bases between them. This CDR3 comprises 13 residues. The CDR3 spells CASSPQGLETQYF. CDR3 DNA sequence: TGTGCCAGTAGTCCCCAGGGGCTAGAGACCCAGTACTTC.